This T cell receptor (beta chain) was recovered during a study of blood T cell repertoires in COVID-19. The overall study: The United States, Italy and Spain provided the acute and convalescent COVID-19 samples.

As handled by the study authors: Reference gene primers were amplified, and this amplification served to estimate nucleated cell counts. Only in-frame clones appear in the TCRdb table, and some are missing; sequencing was by immunoSEQ multiplex PCR. The V and J calls and clone size were taken over from that table, and D and trimming were inferred from the DNA. The sample has roughly 280,000 clones; less than 85% are singletons. This clone was observed a handful of times. The origin of this receptor is a man aged 55 to 70 who had recovered from COVID-19. Sequencing input: peripheral blood.

The CDR3: CASSLPPGTGVPGELFF. Written as DNA, the CDR3 is TGTGCCAGCAGCTTGCCACCCGGGACAGGGGTTCCCGGGGAGCTGTTTTTT. The chain employs TRBV5-5 and TRBJ2-2; 10 nucleotides agree with TRBD1. Germline V CDR1 and CDR2: SGHKS, YYEKEE (reference sequence). The V segment lost 1 base and the J segment 6 bases; nucleotides outside the gene matches: 9. The CDR3 sequence is 17 residues long.